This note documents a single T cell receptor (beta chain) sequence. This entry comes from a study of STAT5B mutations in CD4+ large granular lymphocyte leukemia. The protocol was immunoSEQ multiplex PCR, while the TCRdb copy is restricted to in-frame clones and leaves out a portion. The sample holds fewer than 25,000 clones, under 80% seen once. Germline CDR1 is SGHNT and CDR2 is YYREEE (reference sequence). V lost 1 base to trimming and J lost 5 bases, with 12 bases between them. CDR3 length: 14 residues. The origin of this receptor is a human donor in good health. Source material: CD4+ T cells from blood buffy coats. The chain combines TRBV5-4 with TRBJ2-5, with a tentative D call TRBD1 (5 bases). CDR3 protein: CASSLWQGRETQYF. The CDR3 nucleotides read TGTGCCAGCAGCTTGTGGCAGGGAAGGGAGACCCAGTACTTC.